These 21 T cell receptor beta chains came from one sample sequenced in a study of high-grade serous ovarian cancer treatment subgroups. Using immunoSEQ multiplex PCR, the repertoire was profiled, and TCRdb retains in-frame clones only, with some absent. The sample has around 20,000 clones, 75% seen once. Tumor samples were taken before definitive surgery or chemotherapy. Sequencing input: tumor tissue. The receptors originated from a human donor with high-grade serous ovarian cancer.

This chain links TRBV7-9 with TRBJ2-1, with TRBD1 matching over 10 bases. The CDR3 spans 14 residues. The junction had 5 bases not matched to a gene; V was cut back by 7 bases and J by 5 bases. The germline V gene encodes CDR1 SEHNR and CDR2 FQNEAQ (reference sequence). The CDR3: CASNLGQGNNEQFF. Here the CDR3 DNA reads TGTGCCAGCAACCTGGGACAGGGGAACAATGAGCAGTTCTTC.

The V and J genes are TRBV9 and TRBJ2-1; the D is unclear. From germline, CDR1 is SGDLS and CDR2 YYNGEE. The CDR3 consists of 13 residues. V was pared by 4 bases and J by 0 bases, with 5 bases between. DNA of the CDR3: TGTGCCAGCAGCCCCCGCTCCTACAATGAGCAGTTCTTC. It specifies CASSPRSYNEQFF.

The chain couples TRBV6-6 to TRBJ2-3; TRBD2 might be the D (7 bases). The germline CDR1 and CDR2 sequences are MNHNY and SVGAGI (reference sequence). The CDR3 extends over 14 amino acids. V gave up 6 bases and J gave up 3 bases, with 13 bases separating them. CDR3 nucleotide sequence: TGTGCCAGCAGCCAAGGGGGGGAAACAGATACGCAGTATTTT. It codes for CASSQGGETDTQYF.

J is TRBJ2-3 and V is TRBV11-1; D possibly matches TRBD1 or TRBD2 (5 bases each). Germline loops: CDR1 SGHAT, CDR2 FQDESV (reference sequence). This CDR3 has 16 amino acids. V was cut by 3 bases and J by 6 bases, with 19 bases left in between. The CDR3: CASSFRDPTLVDTQYF. CDR3 coding DNA: TGTGCCAGCAGCTTTAGGGACCCCACGTTGGTGGATACGCAGTATTTT.

V and J are TRBV12-5 and TRBJ2-7, with 11 bases that match TRBD2. Losses at the gene ends were 3 bases for V and 0 bases for J; bases not matched to a gene: 13. The CDR3 runs 19 residues. The germline V gene has CDR1 LGHNT and CDR2 FRNRAP. The CDR3 nucleotides are TGTGCTAGTGGTTTCCTGACTAGCGGGATAACACTGAGCTCCTACGAGCAGTACTTC. It is translated as CASGFLTSGITLSSYEQYF. The full variable domain, completed using reference TRBV12-5 and TRBJ2-7, is DARVTQTPRHKVTEMGQEVTMRCQPILGHNTVFWYRQTMMQGLELLAYFRNRAPLDDSGMPKDRFSAEMPDATLATLKIQPSEPRDSAVYFCASGFLTSGITLSSYEQYFGPGTRLTVT.

This chain uses TRBV7-3 with TRBJ2-2, with D perhaps TRBD2 (7 bases). V shed 4 bases and J shed 3 bases, with 15 bases lying between them. Looked up from germline, CDR1 is SGHTA and CDR2 is FQGTGA. The CDR3 totals 16 residues. CDR3: CASSSVAGADTGELFF. As DNA, the CDR3 is TGTGCCAGCAGCTCGGTGGCGGGGGCGGACACCGGGGAGCTGTTTTTT.

By proportion, this clone is medium-sized. The rearrangement joins TRBV6-1 to TRBJ1-4, with 8 bases fitting TRBD1. The CDR3 extends over 15 amino acids. CDR1 is MNHNS, CDR2 SASEGT, per germline. J gave up 10 bases and V 3 bases, and 10 bases lay outside the gene matches. This chain's CDR3 is CASSEVAGGVGKLFF. CDR3 nucleotides: TGTGCCAGCAGTGAGGTAGCAGGGGGCGTCGGAAAACTGTTTTTT.

The chain employs TRBV4-2 and TRBJ2-3; maybe TRBD2 (7 bases). The CDR3 has 20 residues. Between the trimmed V and J ends, which lost 0 bases and 3 bases, there was a span of 25 bases. Germline V gene lookup returns CDR1 LGHNA and CDR2 YNFKEQ. The CDR3 DNA reads TGTGCCAGCAGCCAAGATAGGGGGGGAGTGTTTTCGACTGTTACAGATACGCAGTATTTT. Amino acid sequence: CASSQDRGGVFSTVTDTQYF.

The chain combines TRBV27 with TRBJ2-7, with no clear D. Trimming took off 1 base at V and 0 bases at J, with 10 bases between the two ends. The CDR3 spans 15 residues. Germline lookup yields CDR1 MNHEY and CDR2 SMNVEV (reference sequence). The CDR3 nucleotides are TGTGCCAGCAGTTTATTGGCAGAAAGCTCCTACGAGCAGTACTTC. Amino acid sequence: CASSLLAESSYEQYF.

The table lists this clone with a few counts. V and J are TRBV7-9 and TRBJ1-1; D ambiguous. Germline loops: CDR1 SEHNR, CDR2 FQNEAQ (reference sequence). V gave up 5 bases and J gave up 8 bases, with 15 bases separating them. CDR3 length equals 13 residues. In DNA, the CDR3 is TGTGCCAGCAGCCCTGCGGGCGGTGGAGAAGCTTTCTTT. Translated: CASSPAGGGEAFF.

The rearrangement joins TRBV6-6 to TRBJ1-1; D may be TRBD1 (6 bases). The CDR3 covers 14 residues. CDR1 and CDR2 from the germline V gene are MNHNY and SVGAGI (reference sequence). Trimming cost V 5 bases and J 2 bases, with 12 bases left between them. The chain's CDR3 is CASSSLQGNTEAFF. CDR3 in DNA: TGTGCCAGCAGTAGCCTACAGGGAAACACTGAAGCTTTCTTT.

V usage is TRBV13 and J usage is TRBJ2-7; 11 positions agree with TRBD1. The CDR3 has 15 amino acids. Germline V gene sequence: CDR1 PRHDT, CDR2 FYEKMQ (reference sequence). V was pared by 4 bases and J by 9 bases, with 11 bases of the junction left unmatched. The CDR3 DNA is TGTGCCAGCAGCTCCCTAAGGGACAGGGGGTTTGCGCAGTACTTC. Translated, it gives CASSSLRDRGFAQYF.

The gene calls are TRBV28 and TRBJ1-2; the D is unclear. This CDR3 is 11 amino acids long. CDR1 is MDHEN and CDR2 is SYDVKM in the germline V gene. V was cut by 9 bases and J by 2 bases, with 7 bases left in between. The CDR3 DNA follows: TGTGCCAGTAGGGAAAACTATGGCTACACCTTC. Its translation is CASRENYGYTF.

This chain connects TRBV5-1 to TRBJ1-5, with a possible D match to TRBD1 (6 bases). The CDR3 contains 15 residues. Germline V gene lookup returns CDR1 SGHRS and CDR2 YFSETQ. V was clipped by 4 bases and J by 6 bases, with 17 bases between them. The CDR3 reads CASSPTGGHSQPQHF. The CDR3, as DNA: TGCGCCAGCAGCCCTACGGGGGGGCATAGTCAGCCCCAGCATTTT.

J is TRBJ1-1 and V is TRBV6-5, with unresolved D. From germline, CDR1 is MNHEY and CDR2 SVGAGI. The CDR3 runs 13 residues. The V gene lost 2 bases and the J gene lost 7 bases, with 11 bases spanning the gap. The CDR3 sequence is CASSYLGVGEAFF. CDR3 sequence (DNA): TGTGCCAGCAGTTACCTCGGGGTAGGTGAAGCTTTCTTT.

The chain is built from TRBV5-5 and TRBJ2-3; D not certain. This CDR3 has 12 amino acids. The germline CDR1 and CDR2 sequences are SGHKS and YYEKEE (reference sequence). Trimming took 3 bases from V and 0 from J, leaving 2 bases between them. The CDR3 reads CASSSSTDTQYF. CDR3 DNA: TGTGCCAGCAGCTCCAGCACAGATACGCAGTATTTT.

This chain uses TRBV11-3 with TRBJ2-7; 11 positions agree with TRBD2. The junction had 9 bases not matched to a gene; V was cut back by 5 bases and J by 0 bases. The CDR3 extends over 17 amino acids. Germline CDR1 reads SGHNT; CDR2 reads YENEEA. The CDR3 DNA sequence: TGTGCCAGCAGCCTCCTACTAGCGGGGGAAAGCTCCTACGAGCAGTACTTC. Protein: CASSLLLAGESSYEQYF. Based on the CDR3 plus reference TRBV11-3 and TRBJ2-7, the full variable domain is EAGVVQSPRYKIIEKKQPVAFWCNPISGHNTLYWYLQNLGQGPELLIRYENEEAVDDSQLPKDRFSAERLKGVDSTLKIQPAELGDSAVYLCASSLLLAGESSYEQYFGPGTRLTVT.

In DNA, the CDR3 is TGTGCCACCAGCATATCCGGGACACACATGAACACTGAAGCTTTCTTT. It translates to CATSISGTHMNTEAFF. The chain couples TRBV15 to TRBJ1-1, with D possibly TRBD1 on 6 matching bases. Germline V lookup: CDR1 LNHNV, CDR2 YYDKDF (reference sequence). Trimming cost V 4 bases and J 0 bases, with 15 bases left between them. This CDR3 has 16 residues.

A few counts support this clone. The V call is TRBV7-3, the J call TRBJ2-7; TRBD2 matches 7 bases. V lost 1 base and J lost 5; bases outside the gene matches: 5. The CDR3 contains 14 residues. The germline gives CDR1 SGHTA, CDR2 FQGTGA. CDR3 protein: CASSLNGGSDEQYF. Here the CDR3 DNA reads TGTGCCAGCAGCTTAAACGGCGGGAGCGACGAGCAGTACTTC.

This clone has only a few counts. This chain links TRBV7-2 with TRBJ1-2, with TRBD1 matching over 7 bases. This CDR3 region has 14 residues. In germline, CDR1 is SGHTA, CDR2 FQGNSA. V was pared by 5 bases and J by 5 bases, with 8 bases of the junction left unmatched. The CDR3 DNA reads as TGTGCCAGCAGCGGGCGACAGGGAAGATATGGCTACACCTTC. Amino acids: CASSGRQGRYGYTF.

The chain uses TRBV11-3 and TRBJ2-3; D unresolved. CDR3 length equals 15 residues. With 0 bases removed from V and 2 bases from J, the gap between germline ends came to 9 bases. Germline V gene lookup returns CDR1 SGHNT and CDR2 YENEEA. CDR3 bases: TGTGCCAGCAGCTTAGATGGCAGAATCACAGATACGCAGTATTTT. Translating it yields CASSLDGRITDTQYF. Complete variable domain (other parts from reference TRBV11-3 and TRBJ2-3): EAGVVQSPRYKIIEKKQPVAFWCNPISGHNTLYWYLQNLGQGPELLIRYENEEAVDDSQLPKDRFSAERLKGVDSTLKIQPAELGDSAVYLCASSLDGRITDTQYFGPGTRLTVL.